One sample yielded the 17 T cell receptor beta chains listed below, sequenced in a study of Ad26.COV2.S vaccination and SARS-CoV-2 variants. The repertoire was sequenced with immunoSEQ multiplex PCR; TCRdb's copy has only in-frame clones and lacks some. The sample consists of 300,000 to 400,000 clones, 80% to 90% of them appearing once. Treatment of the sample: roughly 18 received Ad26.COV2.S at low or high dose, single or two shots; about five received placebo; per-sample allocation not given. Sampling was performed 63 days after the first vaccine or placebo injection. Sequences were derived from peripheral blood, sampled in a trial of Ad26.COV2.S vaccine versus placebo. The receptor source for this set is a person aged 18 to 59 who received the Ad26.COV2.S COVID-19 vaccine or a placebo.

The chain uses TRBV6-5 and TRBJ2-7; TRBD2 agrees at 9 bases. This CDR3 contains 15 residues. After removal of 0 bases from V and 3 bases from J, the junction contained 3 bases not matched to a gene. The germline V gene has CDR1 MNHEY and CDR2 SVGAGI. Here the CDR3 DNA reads TGTGCCAGCAGTTACTCCGCTAGCGGGGACTACGAGCAGTACTTC. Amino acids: CASSYSASGDYEQYF.

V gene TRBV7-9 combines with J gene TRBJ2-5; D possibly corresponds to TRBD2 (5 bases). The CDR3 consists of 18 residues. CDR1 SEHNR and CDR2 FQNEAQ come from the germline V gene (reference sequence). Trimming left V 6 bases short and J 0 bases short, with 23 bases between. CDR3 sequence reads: CASRSPLAPLWHQETQYF. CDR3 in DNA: TGTGCCAGCAGATCACCCCTAGCCCCTTTGTGGCACCAAGAGACCCAGTACTTC.

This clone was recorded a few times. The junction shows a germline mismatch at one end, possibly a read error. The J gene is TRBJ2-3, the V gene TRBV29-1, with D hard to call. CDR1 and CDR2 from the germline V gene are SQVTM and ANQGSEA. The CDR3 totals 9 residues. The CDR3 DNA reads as TGCAGCGTTGAGGAACCGCGAAATTTT. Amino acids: CSVEEPRNF.

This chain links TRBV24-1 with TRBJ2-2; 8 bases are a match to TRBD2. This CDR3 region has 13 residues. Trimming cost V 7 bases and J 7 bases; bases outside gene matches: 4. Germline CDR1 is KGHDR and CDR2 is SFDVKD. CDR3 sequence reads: CATSGGADGELFF. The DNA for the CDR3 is TGTGCCACCAGCGGGGGGGCCGACGGGGAGCTGTTTTTT.

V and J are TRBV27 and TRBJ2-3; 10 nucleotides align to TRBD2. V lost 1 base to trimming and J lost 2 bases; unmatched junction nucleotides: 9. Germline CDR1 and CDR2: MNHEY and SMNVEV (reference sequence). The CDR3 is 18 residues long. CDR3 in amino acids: CASSLLSGGLANTDTQYF. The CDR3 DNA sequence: TGTGCCAGCAGTTTATTAAGTGGGGGACTAGCGAACACAGATACGCAGTATTTT.

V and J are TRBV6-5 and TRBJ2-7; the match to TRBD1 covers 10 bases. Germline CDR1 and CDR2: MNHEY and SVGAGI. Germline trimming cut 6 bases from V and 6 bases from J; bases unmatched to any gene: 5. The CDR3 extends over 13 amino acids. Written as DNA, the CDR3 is TGTGCCAGCAGGGGACAGGGGACTCCCGAGCAGTACTTC. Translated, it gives CASRGQGTPEQYF.

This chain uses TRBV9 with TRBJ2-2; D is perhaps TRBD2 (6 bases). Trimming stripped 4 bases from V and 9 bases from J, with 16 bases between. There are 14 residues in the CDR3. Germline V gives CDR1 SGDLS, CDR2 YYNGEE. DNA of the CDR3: TGTGCCAGCAGCCCGCGGCGCGGGGCCCGGGAGCTGTTTTTT. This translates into CASSPRRGARELFF.

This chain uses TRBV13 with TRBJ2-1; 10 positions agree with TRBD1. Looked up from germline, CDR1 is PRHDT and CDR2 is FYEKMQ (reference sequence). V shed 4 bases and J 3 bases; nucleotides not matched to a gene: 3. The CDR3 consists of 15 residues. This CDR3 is CASSSGTGDYNEQFF. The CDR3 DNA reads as TGTGCCAGCAGCTCCGGGACAGGGGACTACAATGAGCAGTTCTTC.

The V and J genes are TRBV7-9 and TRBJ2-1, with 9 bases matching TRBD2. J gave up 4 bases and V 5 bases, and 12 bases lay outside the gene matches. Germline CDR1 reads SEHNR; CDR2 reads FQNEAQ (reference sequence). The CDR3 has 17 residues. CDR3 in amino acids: CASSEDSLAGLYNEQFF. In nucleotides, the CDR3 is TGTGCCAGCAGCGAAGACTCCCTAGCGGGACTTTACAATGAGCAGTTCTTC.

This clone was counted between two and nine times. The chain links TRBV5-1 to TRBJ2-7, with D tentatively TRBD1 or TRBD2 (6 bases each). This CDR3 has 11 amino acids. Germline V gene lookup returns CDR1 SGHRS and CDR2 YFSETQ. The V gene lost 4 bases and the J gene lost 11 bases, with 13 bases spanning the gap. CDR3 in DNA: TGCGCCAGCAGCCTTACGGGGGACAAGTACTTC. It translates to CASSLTGDKYF.

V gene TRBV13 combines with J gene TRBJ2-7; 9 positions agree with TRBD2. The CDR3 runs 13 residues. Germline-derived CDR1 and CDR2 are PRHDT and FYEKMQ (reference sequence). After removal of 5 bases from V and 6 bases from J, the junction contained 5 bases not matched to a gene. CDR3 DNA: TGTGCCAGCAGCCTACTAGCGGGTGCCGAGCAGTACTTC. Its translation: CASSLLAGAEQYF. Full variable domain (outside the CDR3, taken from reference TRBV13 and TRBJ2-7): AAGVIQSPRHLIKEKRETATLKCYPIPRHDTVYWYQQGPGQDPQFLISFYEKMQSDKGSIPDRFSAQQFSDYHSELNMSSLELGDSALYFCASSLLAGAEQYFGPGTRLTVT.

The CDR3 region has the DNA TGTGCCAGCAGCGTGGGGACGGGTGCTAACTATGGCTACACCTTC. Its translation is CASSVGTGANYGYTF. This rearrangement joins TRBV7-8 to TRBJ1-2; possibly TRBD1 for D (5 bases). The CDR3 has 15 amino acids. Germline CDR1 SGHVS, CDR2 FQNEAQ. V lost 5 bases and J lost 0, with 13 bases in between.

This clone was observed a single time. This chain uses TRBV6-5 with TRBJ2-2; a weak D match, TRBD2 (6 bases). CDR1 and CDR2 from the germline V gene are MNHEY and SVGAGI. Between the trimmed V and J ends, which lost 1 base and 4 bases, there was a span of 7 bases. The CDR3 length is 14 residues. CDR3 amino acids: CASSYLGGTGELFF. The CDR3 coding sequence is TGTGCCAGCAGTTACTTGGGGGGCACCGGGGAGCTGTTTTTT.

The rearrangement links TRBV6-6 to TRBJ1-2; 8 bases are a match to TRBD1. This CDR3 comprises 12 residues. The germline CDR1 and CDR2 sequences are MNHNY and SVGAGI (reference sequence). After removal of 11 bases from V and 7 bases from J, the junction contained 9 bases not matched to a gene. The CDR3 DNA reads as TGTGCCTCTGGGGCAGGGGGCCTTGGCTACACCTTC. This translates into CASGAGGLGYTF.

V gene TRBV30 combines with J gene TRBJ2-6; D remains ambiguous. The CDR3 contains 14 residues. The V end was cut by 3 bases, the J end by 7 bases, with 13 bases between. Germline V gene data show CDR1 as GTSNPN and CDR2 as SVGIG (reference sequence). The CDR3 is CAWSAPLSANVLTF. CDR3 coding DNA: TGTGCCTGGAGCGCACCCCTTAGTGCCAACGTCCTGACTTTC. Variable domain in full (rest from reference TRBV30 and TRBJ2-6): SQTIHQWPATLVQPVGSPLSLECTVEGTSNPNLYWYRQAAGRGLQLLFYSVGIGQISSEVPQNLSASRPQDRQFILSSKKLLLSDSGFYLCAWSAPLSANVLTFGAGSRLTVL.

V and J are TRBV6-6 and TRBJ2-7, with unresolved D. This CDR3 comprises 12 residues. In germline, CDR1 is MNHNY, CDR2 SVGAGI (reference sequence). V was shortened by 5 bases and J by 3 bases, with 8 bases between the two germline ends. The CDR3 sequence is CASSTRNYEQYF. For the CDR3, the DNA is TGTGCCAGCAGTACCAGGAACTACGAGCAGTACTTC.

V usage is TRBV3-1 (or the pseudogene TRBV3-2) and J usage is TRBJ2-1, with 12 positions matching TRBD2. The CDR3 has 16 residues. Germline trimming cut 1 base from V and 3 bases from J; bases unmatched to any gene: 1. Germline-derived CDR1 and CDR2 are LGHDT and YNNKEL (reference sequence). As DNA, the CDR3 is TGTGCCAGCAGCCAAGTACTAGCGGGGGGCTACAATGAGCAGTTCTTC. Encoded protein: CASSQVLAGGYNEQFF.